This TCR beta chain was captured in a study of cytomegalovirus exposure and HLA in healthy donors. The PCR contained 60 Vbeta and 13 Jbeta primers. The table came from immunoSEQ multiplex PCR; TCRdb's copy has only in-frame clones and leaves some out. Among 150,000 to 250,000 clones, around three quarters were seen once, and the ten largest hold under 2%. V shed 0 bases, J shed 0 bases, and the junction held 1 base outside the gene matches. Per the germline V gene, CDR1 is SGHRS and CDR2 is YFSETQ. The CDR3 sequence is 15 residues long. This receptor was identified in a man aged 25 to 40 in good health and CMV-seronegative. J is TRBJ2-3 and V is TRBV5-1, with 7 bases that match TRBD2. Sequencing was performed on PBMCs. CDR3: CASSLAGGSTDTQYF. The DNA of the CDR3 is TGCGCCAGCAGCTTGGCGGGAGGAAGCACAGATACGCAGTATTTT.